Sequencing of this TCR beta chain was carried out in a study of beta chain features in type 1 diabetes listed by TCRdb under 2018. For the wider study: Patients and healthy donors did not differ in mean age, gender distribution, total cell number or subset yield. Across all samples, approximately 100 million sorted cells were examined, and cell number per subset correlated strongly with RNA yield. The study compared the TCRB repertoires of sorted circulating CD4+ T cell subsets in recently diagnosed type 1 diabetes patients with those in matched healthy donors. Whereas all 28 donors provided naive and central memory subsets, regulatory and stem cell-like memory subsets were isolated from just 8 patients and roughly 8 healthy donors. Results the study describes overall, beyond this receptor: Only small numbers of individuals were included in the HLA sub-analyses, which left unresolved whether HLA type had any influence on TCRB rearrangement. Because cDNA was sequenced instead of genomic DNA, activated cells with high expression could be over-represented, although the groups did not differ in activation or CD3 levels. In all four CD4+ subsets, TCRB CDR3 length was moderately but significantly shorter in type 1 diabetes patients. Shorter templates might be favored by PCR, yet because patient and control samples were amplified and corrected together, any such skew would affect both groups equally. Naive, central memory and regulatory TCRB repertoires appeared more similar among patients than among healthy donors. At VDJ recombination sites, patients with type 1 diabetes made fewer insertions and deleted more nucleotides, a pattern implying thymic rearrangement abnormalities.

A note on this clone: Its antigen has not been determined. No base quality values were provided; no much bigger clone lies one nucleotide off.

Each donor gave one peripheral blood draw, averaging approximately 0.12 L, which was collected into heparinised tubes. Using a panel that included CD45RO, CCR7, CD25, CD127, CD95 and CD27, naive, central memory, regulatory and stem cell-like memory CD4+ T cells were sorted on a BD FACSAria II. All sorted populations exceeded 95% purity. PBMCs were separated immediately by Lymphoprep density gradient centrifugation and were stained directly, without being cultured. So that batch effects would be minimized, each experiment stained and sorted samples in pairs, pairing one healthy donor with one patient. CDR1 MDHEN and CDR2 SYDVKM were looked up in the germline V gene. The CDR3 spans 12 residues, from the cysteine through the phenylalanine. The read is trimmed to its CDR3 DNA, 36 bases read in frame from base 1. Between the V and J ends, shortened by 8 bases and 8 bases respectively, the junction contains 10 bases.

All of the isolated RNA was reverse transcribed with the High Capacity cDNA Reverse Transcription Kit, so expressed TCRB transcripts were sequenced. Deep immunoSEQ sequencing was applied to naive, central memory and regulatory T cell samples, giving an average of approximately 4 million total reads per sample. Sorted cells were lysed in RLT buffer and RNA was extracted with DNase-treated RNeasy Micro or Mini kits, depending on cell number. Each cell subset was processed on its own to prevent cross-contamination, while patient and healthy donor samples were processed together. Using the immunoSEQ multiplex PCR, TCRB sequences were amplified from cDNA into 87-bp fragments spanning the CDR3 region. The amplicons were sequenced using the Illumina HiSeq platform. Regarding the original processing steps: Synthetic template baselines were used to correct PCR bias computationally, reads within Hamming distance 2 were collapsed together, and singletons that could not be merged were discarded. Reads were aligned against IMGT to assign V, D and J genes, CDR3 length and insertions or deletions at six rearrangement sites. Clonotype counts were normalized to sorted cell number within each subset before computing true diversity and Gini coefficients with the tcR R package. Repertoire sharing was quantified using the overlap coefficient calculated on TCRB nucleotide sequences. Out-of-frame TCRB sequences from naive cells were analyzed to stand in for the pre-selection repertoire. TCRdb provides this immuneACCESS table in a form limited to in-frame rearrangements. Some clones are lacking; in checked studies, under half of them reflect an unresolved V gene, and why the rest are absent is not known. The V and J calls and clone size come from that table; D and trimming were worked out from the DNA. The sample table lists under 400,000 clones, less than 20% of them with a count of one. In total, the top ten clones hold 0.035% to 0.055% of the sample.

The chain is assembled from TRBV28 and TRBJ1-6, with TRBD1 tentatively as D gene (6 bases match). Input material: naive CD4+ T cells from blood. The cell subset or site tag for this specimen amounts to: true naive CD4+ T cells. This TCR was sampled from a young woman in good health. In nucleotide form, the sequence is TGTGCCAGCGGACAGAGCTATTCACCCCTCCACTTT. Its protein is CASGQSYSPLHF.